Included here is one TCR beta chain sequence, with context. Its antigen is still unknown. The sample holds no much larger clone one base away, and base qualities are not on file. The source of the sample is a study of T cell changes during pregnancy in multiple sclerosis (dated by TCRdb to between 2018 and 2020). Background for the entire study: The study looked at changes in the T cell repertoire across pregnancy in women with multiple sclerosis.

The library came from the immunoSEQ multiplex PCR assay. TCRdb provides this immuneACCESS table in a form limited to in-frame rearrangements. Some clones are lacking; in checked studies, under half of them reflect an unresolved V gene, and why the rest are absent is not known. Counted in this sample were about 42,000 clones; 91% of them appeared once. Less than 0.95% of the sample belongs to the ten largest clones. For CDR1 and CDR2, the germline V gene lists SGDLS and YYNGEE. V trim: 1 base; J trim: 6 bases; unmatched bases: 1. There are 13 amino acids in the CDR3, from cysteine to phenylalanine inclusive. CDR3 DNA is the only sequence kept; it has 39 bases, read in frame from the first base.

The sequence links TRBV9 to TRBJ2-1; 7 junctional bases match TRBD1. This TCR derives from a female donor with multiple sclerosis, enrolled in a pregnancy study. The starting material was CD4+ T cells from peripheral blood mononuclear cells, obtained before pregnancy. The CDR3 protein sequence reads: CASSVPGGNEQFF. The DNA sequence reads TGTGCCAGCAGCGTACCAGGGGGCAATGAGCAGTTCTTC.